The entry below gives a single TCR beta chain sequence along with its context. Its antigen is currently unknown. This sample was included in a study of beta chain features in type 1 diabetes. General study findings and limits: Using cDNA template may skew counts toward highly expressing activated cells. Among all four CD4+ subsets, Type 1 diabetes patients had TCRB CDR3s that were moderately but significantly shorter. A potential PCR bias toward shorter templates would be equal in patient and control samples.

One heparinised draw of blood, averaging about 116 mL, came from each donor. Of the isolated RNA, all was reverse transcribed, and so the sequenced material was expressed TCRB transcripts. Only in-frame clones appear in the TCRdb table, and some are missing; sequencing was by immunoSEQ multiplex PCR. The repertoire holds approximately 170,000 clones, with less than 9.5% as singletons. V lost 0 bases, J lost 2 bases, and 3 bases stayed unmatched. The CDR3 has 16 amino acids. Germline loops: CDR1 LGHNA, CDR2 YNFKEQ. This sequence was found in a woman aged 40 to 50 with type 1 diabetes. Sequenced: central memory CD4+ T cells from blood. This rearrangement joins TRBV4-2 to TRBJ2-1, with TRBD2 identical over 8 bases. The CDR3 DNA follows: TGTGCCAGCAGCCAAGAAATAGCGGGGACCTACAATGAGCAGTTCTTC. Translating gives CASSQEIAGTYNEQFF.